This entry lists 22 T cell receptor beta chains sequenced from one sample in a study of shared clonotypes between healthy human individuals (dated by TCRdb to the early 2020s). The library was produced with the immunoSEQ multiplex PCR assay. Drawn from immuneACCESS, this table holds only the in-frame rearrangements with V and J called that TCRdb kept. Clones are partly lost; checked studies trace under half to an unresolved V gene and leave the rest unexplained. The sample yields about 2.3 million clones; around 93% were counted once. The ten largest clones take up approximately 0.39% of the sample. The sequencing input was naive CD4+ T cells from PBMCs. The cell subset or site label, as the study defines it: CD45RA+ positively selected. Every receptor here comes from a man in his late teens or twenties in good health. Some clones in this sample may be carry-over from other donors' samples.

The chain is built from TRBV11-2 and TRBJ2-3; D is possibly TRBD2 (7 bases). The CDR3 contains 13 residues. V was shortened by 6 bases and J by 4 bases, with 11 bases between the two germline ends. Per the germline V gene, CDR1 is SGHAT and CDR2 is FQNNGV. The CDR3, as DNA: TGTGCCAGCAGAGAGGGGGGGGCAGATACGCAGTATTTT. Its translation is CASREGGADTQYF.

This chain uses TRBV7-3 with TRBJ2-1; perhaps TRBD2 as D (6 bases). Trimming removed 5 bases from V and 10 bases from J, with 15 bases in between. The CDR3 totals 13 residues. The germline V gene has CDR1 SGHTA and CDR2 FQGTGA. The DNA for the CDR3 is TGTGCCAGCAGCCCCCATGCGGGGAAGGAGCAGTTCTTC. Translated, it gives CASSPHAGKEQFF.

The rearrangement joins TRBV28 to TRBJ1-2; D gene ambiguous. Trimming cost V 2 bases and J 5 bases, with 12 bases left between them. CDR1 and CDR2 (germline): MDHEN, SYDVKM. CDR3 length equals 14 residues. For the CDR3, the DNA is TGTGCCAGCAGTTTAACCCTCAGCGAGTATGGCTACACCTTC. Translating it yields CASSLTLSEYGYTF.

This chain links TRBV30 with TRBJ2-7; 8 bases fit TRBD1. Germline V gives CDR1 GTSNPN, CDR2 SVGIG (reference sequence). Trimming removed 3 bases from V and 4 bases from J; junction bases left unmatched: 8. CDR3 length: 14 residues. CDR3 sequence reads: CAWSAWDRIYEQYF. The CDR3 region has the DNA TGTGCCTGGAGCGCGTGGGACAGGATTTACGAGCAGTACTTC.

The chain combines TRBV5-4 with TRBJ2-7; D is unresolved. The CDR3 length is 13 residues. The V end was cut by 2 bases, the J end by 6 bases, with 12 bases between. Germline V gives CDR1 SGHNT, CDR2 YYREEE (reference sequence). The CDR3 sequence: CASSLGPNGEQYF. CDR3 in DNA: TGTGCCAGCAGCTTAGGTCCCAACGGCGAGCAGTACTTC.

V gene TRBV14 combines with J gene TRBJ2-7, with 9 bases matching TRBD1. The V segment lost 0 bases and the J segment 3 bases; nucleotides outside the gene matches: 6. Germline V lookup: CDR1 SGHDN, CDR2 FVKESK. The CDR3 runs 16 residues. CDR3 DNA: TGTGCCAGCAGCCAAGAAACTCCGGGACAGGGCTACGAGCAGTACTTC. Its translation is CASSQETPGQGYEQYF.

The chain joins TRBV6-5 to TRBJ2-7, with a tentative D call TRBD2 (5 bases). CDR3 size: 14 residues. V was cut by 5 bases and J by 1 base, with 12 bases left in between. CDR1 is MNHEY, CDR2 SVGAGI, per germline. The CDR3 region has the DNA TGTGCCAGCAGTCGGACGAGGACTTCCTACGAGCAGTACTTC. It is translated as CASSRTRTSYEQYF.

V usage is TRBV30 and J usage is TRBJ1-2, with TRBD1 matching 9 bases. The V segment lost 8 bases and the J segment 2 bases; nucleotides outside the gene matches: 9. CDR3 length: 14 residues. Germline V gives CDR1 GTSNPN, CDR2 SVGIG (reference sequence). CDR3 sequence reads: CARDREGGNYGYTF. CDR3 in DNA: TGTGCCCGGGACAGGGAGGGGGGGAACTATGGCTACACCTTC.

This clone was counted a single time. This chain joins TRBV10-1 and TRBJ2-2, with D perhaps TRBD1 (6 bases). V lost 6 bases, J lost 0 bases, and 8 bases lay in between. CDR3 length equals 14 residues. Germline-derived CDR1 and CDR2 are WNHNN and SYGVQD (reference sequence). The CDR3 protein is CASRQGANTGELFF. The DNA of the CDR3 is TGCGCCAGCAGACAGGGCGCGAACACCGGGGAGCTGTTTTTT.

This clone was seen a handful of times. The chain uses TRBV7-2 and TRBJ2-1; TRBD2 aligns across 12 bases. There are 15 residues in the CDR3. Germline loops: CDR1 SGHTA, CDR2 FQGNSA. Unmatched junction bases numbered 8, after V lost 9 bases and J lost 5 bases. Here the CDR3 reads CASIPGLAGNNEQFF. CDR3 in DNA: TGTGCCAGTATTCCTGGACTAGCGGGGAACAATGAGCAGTTCTTC.

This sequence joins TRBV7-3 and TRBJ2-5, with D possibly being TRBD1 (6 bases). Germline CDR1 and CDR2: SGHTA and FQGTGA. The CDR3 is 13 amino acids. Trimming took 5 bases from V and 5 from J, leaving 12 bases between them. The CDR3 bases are TGTGCCAGCAGCCGAACAGGGTCCGAGACCCAGTACTTC. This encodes CASSRTGSETQYF.

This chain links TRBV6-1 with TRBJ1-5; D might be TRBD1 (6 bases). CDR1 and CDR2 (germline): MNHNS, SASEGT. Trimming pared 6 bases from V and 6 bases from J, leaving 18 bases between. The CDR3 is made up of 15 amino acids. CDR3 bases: TGTGCCAGCAGGACAGGAAGGCTGAGGCGTCAGCCCCAGCATTTT. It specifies CASRTGRLRRQPQHF.

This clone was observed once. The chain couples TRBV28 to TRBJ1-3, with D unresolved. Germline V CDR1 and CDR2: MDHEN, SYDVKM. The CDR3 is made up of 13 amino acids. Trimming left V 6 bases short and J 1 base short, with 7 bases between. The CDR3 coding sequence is TGTGCCAGCAGGGTAACTTCTGGAAACACCATATATTTT. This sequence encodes CASRVTSGNTIYF.

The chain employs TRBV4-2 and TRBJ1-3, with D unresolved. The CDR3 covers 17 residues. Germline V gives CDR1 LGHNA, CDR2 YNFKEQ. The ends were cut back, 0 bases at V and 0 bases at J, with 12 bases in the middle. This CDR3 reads CASSQDIVRLSGNTIYF. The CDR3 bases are TGTGCCAGCAGCCAAGATATAGTCAGGCTCTCTGGAAACACCATATATTTT.

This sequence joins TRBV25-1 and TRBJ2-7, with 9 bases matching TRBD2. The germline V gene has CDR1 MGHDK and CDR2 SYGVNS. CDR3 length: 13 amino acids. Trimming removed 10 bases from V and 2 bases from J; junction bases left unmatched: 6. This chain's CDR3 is CATGIAGAYEQYF. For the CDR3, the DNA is TGTGCCACTGGGATAGCGGGAGCCTACGAGCAGTACTTC.

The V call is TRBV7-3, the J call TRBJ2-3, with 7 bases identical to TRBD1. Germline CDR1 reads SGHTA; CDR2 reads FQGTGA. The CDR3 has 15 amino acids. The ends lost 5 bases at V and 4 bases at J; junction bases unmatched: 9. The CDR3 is CASSPQSGQADTQYF. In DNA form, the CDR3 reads TGTGCCAGCAGCCCTCAAAGCGGACAGGCAGATACGCAGTATTTT.

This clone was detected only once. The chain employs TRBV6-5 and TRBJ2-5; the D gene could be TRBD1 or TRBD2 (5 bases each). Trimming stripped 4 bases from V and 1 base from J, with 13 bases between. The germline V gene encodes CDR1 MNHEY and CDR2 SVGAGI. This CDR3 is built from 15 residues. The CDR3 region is CASSSRDRVQETQYF. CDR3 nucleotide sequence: TGTGCCAGCAGTTCCCGGGACCGCGTCCAAGAGACCCAGTACTTC.

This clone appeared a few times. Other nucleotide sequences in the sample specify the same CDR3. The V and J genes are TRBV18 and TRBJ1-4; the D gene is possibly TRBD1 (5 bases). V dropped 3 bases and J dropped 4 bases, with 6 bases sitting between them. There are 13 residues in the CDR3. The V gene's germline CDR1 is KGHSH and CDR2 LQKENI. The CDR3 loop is CASSPQGNEKLFF. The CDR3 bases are TGTGCCAGCTCACCGCAGGGTAATGAAAAACTGTTTTTT.

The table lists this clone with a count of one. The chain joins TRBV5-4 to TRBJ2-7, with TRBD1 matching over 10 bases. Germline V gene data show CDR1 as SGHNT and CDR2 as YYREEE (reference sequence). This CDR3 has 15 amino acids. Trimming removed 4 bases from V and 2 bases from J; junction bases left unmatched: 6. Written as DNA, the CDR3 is TGTGCCAGCAGCCTGACCGGGACAGGGGCCTACGAGCAGTACTTC. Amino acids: CASSLTGTGAYEQYF.

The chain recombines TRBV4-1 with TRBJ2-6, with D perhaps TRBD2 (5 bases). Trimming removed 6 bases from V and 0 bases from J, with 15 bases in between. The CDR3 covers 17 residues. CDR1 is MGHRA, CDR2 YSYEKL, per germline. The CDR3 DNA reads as TGCGCCAGCAGGGCGACTACAATTATCTCTGGGGCCAACGTCCTGACTTTC. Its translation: CASRATTIISGANVLTF.

CDR3 amino acids: CASLESSTDTQYF. The CDR3 nucleotides are TGCGCCAGCCTCGAGTCTAGCACAGATACGCAGTATTTT. The rearrangement uses TRBV5-1 and TRBJ2-3; D is unresolved. V lost 7 bases, J lost 0 bases, and 9 bases lay in between. Germline V gene sequence: CDR1 SGHRS, CDR2 YFSETQ. The CDR3 is made up of 13 amino acids.

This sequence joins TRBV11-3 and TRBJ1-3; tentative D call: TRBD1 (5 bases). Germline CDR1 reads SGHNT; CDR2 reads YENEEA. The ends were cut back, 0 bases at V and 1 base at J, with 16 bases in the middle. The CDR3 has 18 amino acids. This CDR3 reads CASSLDLRGPPSGNTIYF. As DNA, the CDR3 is TGTGCCAGCAGCTTAGATCTCCGGGGCCCACCTTCTGGAAACACCATATATTTT.